This entry lists 5 T cell receptor beta chains sequenced from one sample in a study of T cell clonality in common variable immunodeficiency. Antigens for these TCRs are unknown. Study observations and caveats: Reportedly, TCR beta sequences from common variable immunodeficiency showed fewer deletions and N-nucleotide insertions.

TCRdb's table, derived via immunoSEQ multiplex PCR, lists solely in-frame clones and lacks some. The sample shows fewer than 40,000 clones, none of them appearing just once. The sequencing sample was made of peripheral blood mononuclear cells. These receptors all stem from a human donor with common variable immunodeficiency.

This clone was picked up a small number of times. The read ends 3 residues early relative to the CDR3; the germline J gene fills the gap. The chain is built from TRBV7-2 and TRBJ1-1; weak D call: TRBD1 (6 bases). The CDR3 totals 14 residues. Trimming took 4 bases from V and 7 from J, leaving 16 bases between them. The germline gives CDR1 SGHTA, CDR2 FQGNSA. The CDR3 bases that were read are TGTGCCAGCAGCTCCCTGCGGGGGGCGGGTGAA. It translates to CASSSLRGAGE. The CDR3 in full is CASSSLRGAGEAFF.

This clone showed up just a few times. CDR3 loop: CASSLDYRSSYEQYF. Incomplete CDR3 DNA: TGTGCCAGCAGCTTGGATTACAGATCCTCCTACGAG. V is TRBV5-6 and J is TRBJ2-7; no clear D. The read falls 3 residues short of the CDR3 end, and the missing part is taken from the germline J gene. V gave up 0 bases and J gave up 0 bases, with 10 bases separating them. The CDR3 loop spans 15 amino acids. Germline assignment: CDR1 SGHDT and CDR2 YYEEEE.

This clone has at least ten counts. The CDR3 end is not reached by the read, which stops 3 residues before it; the germline J gene fills it in. V and J are TRBV7-9 and TRBJ1-2; D unresolved. The CDR3 totals 15 residues. CDR1 and CDR2 (germline): SEHNR, FQNEAQ (reference sequence). Trimming pared 1 base from V and 0 bases from J, leaving 9 bases between. The CDR3 sequence is CASSLVLVTNYGYTF. CDR3 bases read: TGTGCCAGCAGCTTAGTTCTAGTGACTAACTATGGC.

There are a few counts of this clone. The read comes to an end 3 residues before the CDR3 does, leaving the germline J gene to fill in the end. The chain joins TRBV2 to TRBJ2-5; the D gene is possibly TRBD2 (6 bases). Trimming cost V 6 bases and J 5 bases, with 13 bases left between them. This CDR3 spans 13 amino acids. Germline V gene sequence: CDR1 SNHLY, CDR2 FYNNEI. CDR3 bases read: TGTGCCAGCAGAGGGACTTGGGTCGAGACC. Translating it yields CASRGTWVET. From start to end, the CDR3 is CASRGTWVETQYF.

About this clone: The observed sequence ends 3 residues before the CDR3 terminus, with the missing tail filled in from the germline J gene. In the same sample, other DNA sequences code for this CDR3. This rearrangement joins TRBV6-1 to TRBJ1-1; D uncertain. V lost 0 bases, J lost 5 bases, and 7 bases lay in between. CDR1 MNHNS and CDR2 SASEGT come from the germline V gene. This CDR3 has 13 residues. The CDR3 DNA, read in part, is TGTGCCAGCAGTGAAGCCCGGGGTACTGAA. It is translated as CASSEARGTE. The whole CDR3 protein is CASSEARGTEAFF.